One and the same sample provided the 28 T cell receptor beta chains below, sequenced in a study of vaccination and CD4 T cells after COVID-19. Their antigens are not known. Described treatment: roughly 11-day PBMC culture with coronavirus spike peptide pools or control peptides (ViraFEST assay). Sequencing of cultured CD4+ T cell DNA used the Oncomine TCR Beta short-read assay. Each CDR3 protein gets one entry after TCRdb re-called the PCR reads with MiXCR. The sample shows nearly 25,000 distinct CDR3 sequences, 62% of them seen only once. Material for sequencing was CD4+ T cells from blood, cultured in vitro. These receptors were collected from a human donor who had recovered from COVID-19.

CDR3 loop: CSASNPSETQYF. As DNA, the CDR3 is TGCAGTGCTAGTAACCCCTCGGAGACCCAGTACTTC. The chain joins TRBV20-1 to TRBJ2-5; D is ambiguous. The V gene lost 3 bases and the J gene lost 5 bases, with 10 bases spanning the gap. The CDR3 has 12 amino acids. CDR1 and CDR2 from the germline V gene are DFQATT and SNEGSKA (reference sequence).

In nucleotides, the CDR3 is TGTGCCACCAGTGATCGAAGGACAGGGAGGACTCAGCCCCAGCATTTT. The encoded protein is CATSDRRTGRTQPQHF. The chain joins TRBV24-1 to TRBJ1-5; 8 nucleotides match TRBD1. This CDR3 region has 16 residues. Germline V gene data show CDR1 as KGHDR and CDR2 as SFDVKD. V shed 3 bases and J 6 bases; nucleotides not matched to a gene: 9.

V gene TRBV10-3 combines with J gene TRBJ2-1; maybe TRBD1 (5 bases). Trimming pared 3 bases from V and 2 bases from J, leaving 8 bases between. Germline V CDR1 and CDR2: ENHRY, SYGVKD. This CDR3 is 14 amino acids long. The CDR3 coding sequence is TGTGCCATCAGTGATCAGGGCCCCTACAATGAGCAGTTCTTC. Translating gives CAISDQGPYNEQFF.

The V call is TRBV27, the J call TRBJ2-7; TRBD2 matches 13 bases. This CDR3 has 14 residues. Per germline, CDR1 MNHEY and CDR2 SMNVEV (reference sequence). The ends lost 6 bases at V and 6 bases at J; junction bases unmatched: 5. CDR3 sequence (DNA): TGTGCCAGCAGGAAGACTAGCGGGAGGACCGAGCAGTACTTC. Translating gives CASRKTSGRTEQYF.

Only a few counts were recorded for this clonotype. The chain has TRBV7-2 and TRBJ1-2; D is unclear. V was shortened by 4 bases and J by 3 bases, with 24 bases between the two germline ends. In germline, CDR1 is SGHTA, CDR2 FQGNSA. This CDR3 comprises 18 residues. CDR3 amino acids: CASSWVTAGSGAYYGYTF. In DNA, the CDR3 is TGTGCCAGCAGCTGGGTTACGGCAGGCTCTGGTGCGTACTATGGCTACACCTTC.

The chain recombines TRBV6-2 or TRBV6-3 with TRBJ2-7; 10 bases agree with TRBD2. Germline-derived CDR1 and CDR2 are MNHEY and SVGEGT. The CDR3 is 16 residues long. The V and J ends lost 6 bases and 4 bases, in that order; junction bases with no gene match: 12. CDR3 coding DNA: TGTGCCAGCAGCAGGGGCCCTAGCGGGAGTGGGTACGAGCAGTACTTC. Protein: CASSRGPSGSGYEQYF.

The rearrangement links TRBV29-1 to TRBJ1-2; D may be TRBD1 (6 bases). Trimming pared 4 bases from V and 7 bases from J, leaving 25 bases between. The length of the CDR3 is 16 residues. Germline V CDR1 and CDR2: SQVTM, ANQGSEA. In DNA, the CDR3 is TGCAGCGTTGTCACCAACACAGGGACAAAAAGGGGTGGCTACACCTTC. Its translation: CSVVTNTGTKRGGYTF.

The chain links TRBV18 to TRBJ1-1; D unresolved. Trimming removed 5 bases from V and 0 bases from J, with 10 bases in between. CDR3 size: 14 residues. Germline-derived CDR1 and CDR2 are KGHSH and LQKENI. The DNA of the CDR3 is TGTGCCAGCTCATTAATGACGGTGAACACTGAAGCTTTCTTT. This codes for CASSLMTVNTEAFF. Looking up the rest from reference TRBV18 and TRBJ1-1 gives the full variable domain: NAGVMQNPRHLVRRRGQEARLRCSPMKGHSHVYWYRQLPEEGLKFMVYLQKENIIDESGMPKERFSAEFPKEGPSILRIQQVVRGDSAAYFCASSLMTVNTEAFFGQGTRLTVV.

This clonotype was counted between two and nine times. The chain carries TRBV7-9 and TRBJ1-1; D is ambiguous. This CDR3 comprises 17 residues. Deletions cut 4 bases from V and 8 bases from J, with 26 bases between. Germline V gene sequence: CDR1 SEHNR, CDR2 FQNEAQ (reference sequence). The CDR3 spells CASSSRRGGSVTSEAFF. The CDR3 coding sequence is TGTGCCAGCAGCTCCCGCCGGGGAGGGTCGGTTACAAGCGAAGCTTTCTTT.

The J gene is TRBJ1-2, the V gene TRBV23-1, with 9 bases lining up with TRBD1. TRBV23-1 is annotated as an ORF whose role is uncertain. With V trimmed by 0 bases and J by 3 bases, 8 bases remained unmatched. The CDR3 is 17 amino acids. The DNA for the CDR3 is TGCGCCAGCAGTCAATCTAATCGGGACAGGGTCTACTATGGCTACACCTTC. It specifies CASSQSNRDRVYYGYTF.

V and J are TRBV6-1 and TRBJ2-1, with TRBD2 matching over 7 bases. CDR3 length: 16 residues. Germline CDR1 MNHNS, CDR2 SASEGT. With V trimmed by 6 bases and J by 6 bases, 14 bases remained unmatched. This CDR3 is CASSPLAAAAPNEQFF. CDR3 coding DNA: TGTGCCAGCAGCCCTCTAGCGGCCGCAGCCCCCAATGAGCAGTTCTTC.

The rearrangement links TRBV7-9 to TRBJ2-7; D might be TRBD2 (5 bases). Germline loops: CDR1 SEHNR, CDR2 FQNEAQ (reference sequence). Trimming shortened V by 5 bases and J by 4 bases, and 9 bases separated the two germline ends. This CDR3 spans 12 amino acids. The CDR3 DNA reads TGTGCCAGCAGCCAGGAGGTTTACGAGCAGTACTTC. It translates to CASSQEVYEQYF.

This chain uses TRBV20-1 with TRBJ2-7; D gene unclear. V dropped 0 bases and J dropped 6 bases, with 6 bases sitting between them. CDR1 and CDR2 from the germline V gene are DFQATT and SNEGSKA (reference sequence). The CDR3 covers 11 residues. The chain's CDR3 is CSARDSGEQYF. The CDR3 nucleotides are TGCAGTGCTAGAGATTCCGGCGAGCAGTACTTC.

This clonotype was counted a few times. The chain couples TRBV20-1 to TRBJ1-2, with 7 positions matching TRBD1. Germline assignment: CDR1 DFQATT and CDR2 SNEGSKA (reference sequence). V lost 5 bases to trimming and J lost 3 bases; unmatched junction nucleotides: 9. The CDR3 consists of 14 residues. CDR3 loop: CSASTGVIDYGYTF. The CDR3 DNA reads as TGCAGTGCTTCTACAGGGGTGATCGACTATGGCTACACCTTC.

This chain uses TRBV9 with TRBJ1-2, with TRBD1 matching 7 bases. Trimming removed 3 bases from V and 9 bases from J; junction bases left unmatched: 11. Germline CDR1 SGDLS, CDR2 YYNGEE. This CDR3 spans 14 amino acids. The CDR3 here is CASSAYTGDLRYTF. CDR3 nucleotide sequence: TGTGCCAGCAGCGCTTACACAGGGGATCTTCGCTACACCTTC.

The chain recombines TRBV6-1 with TRBJ1-6; TRBD1 might be the D (6 bases). The V gene's germline CDR1 is MNHNS and CDR2 SASEGT. The CDR3 is 15 amino acids. The V gene lost 1 base and the J gene lost 7 bases, with 11 bases spanning the gap. The DNA of the CDR3 is TGTGCCAGCAGTGAAGGTGGGGGCGGGAATTCACCCCTCCACTTT. This gives the protein CASSEGGGGNSPLHF.

This sequence joins TRBV24-1 and TRBJ1-1; the D is unclear. Germline V CDR1 and CDR2: KGHDR, SFDVKD. The CDR3 covers 13 residues. The V end was cut by 0 bases, the J end by 6 bases, with 7 bases between. The CDR3 is CATSDLTGSEAFF. The CDR3 DNA sequence: TGTGCCACCAGTGATTTGACGGGGTCTGAAGCTTTCTTT.

V usage is TRBV6-1 and J usage is TRBJ1-5; D is perhaps TRBD1 (5 bases). Trimming took off 6 bases at V and 7 bases at J, with 16 bases between the two ends. The length of the CDR3 is 14 residues. Per the germline V gene, CDR1 is MNHNS and CDR2 is SASEGT. CDR3 sequence: CASRPSGGGQPQHF. CDR3 bases: TGTGCCAGCAGGCCGAGTGGGGGAGGCCAGCCCCAGCATTTT.

The chain couples TRBV7-2 to TRBJ1-1; D might be TRBD1 (5 bases). Between the trimmed V and J ends, which lost 6 bases and 6 bases, there was a span of 11 bases. Germline CDR1 and CDR2: SGHTA and FQGNSA. The CDR3 length is 12 residues. The CDR3 spells CASSLRDAEAFF. The DNA of the CDR3 is TGTGCCAGCAGTCTCCGGGACGCTGAAGCTTTCTTT.

This sequence joins TRBV7-9 and TRBJ1-4; D is undetermined. Germline CDR1 and CDR2: SEHNR and FQNEAQ (reference sequence). V was shortened by 5 bases and J by 7 bases, with 14 bases between the two germline ends. CDR3 length: 14 residues. CDR3 bases: TGTGCCAGCAGCCTGAGATCCAGCGGTGAAAAACTGTTTTTT. Protein product: CASSLRSSGEKLFF.

This clonotype has just one count. This chain connects TRBV7-2 to TRBJ2-1; D is perhaps TRBD1 or TRBD2 (5 bases each). This CDR3 region has 16 residues. In germline, CDR1 is SGHTA, CDR2 FQGNSA. The V end lost 5 bases, the J end lost 7 bases, and 21 bases lay between the germline ends. The CDR3 sequence is CASSITPGTGQNEQFF. The DNA for the CDR3 is TGTGCCAGCAGCATTACCCCCGGGACCGGACAAAATGAGCAGTTCTTC.

As for this clonotype: Germline and junction disagree at one end, which may indicate a read error. In DNA, the CDR3 is TGCCAGGGAGGGCCCGGCTACGAGCAGTACTTC. Protein product: CQGGPGYEQYF. V usage is TRBV7-6 and J usage is TRBJ2-7; TRBD2 matches at 7 bases. Germline V gene data show CDR1 as SGHVS and CDR2 as FNYEAQ. This CDR3 is built from 11 residues.

CDR3: CASSLEWGTGRTGELFF. The CDR3 coding sequence is TGTGCCAGCAGCTTAGAATGGGGCACAGGCCGCACCGGGGAGCTGTTTTTT. The chain joins TRBV7-8 to TRBJ2-2; a weak D match, TRBD1 (5 bases). Trimming removed 1 base at V and 4 bases at J, with 16 bases between. CDR1 SGHVS and CDR2 FQNEAQ come from the germline V gene. The CDR3 consists of 17 residues.

The chain recombines TRBV6-1 with TRBJ1-2; TRBD1 matches 9 bases. This CDR3 has 12 amino acids. Germline V gene data show CDR1 as MNHNS and CDR2 as SASEGT. Trimming cost V 11 bases and J 6 bases; bases outside gene matches: 7. CDR3 sequence: CASSGQGNGYTF. In nucleotides, the CDR3 is TGTGCCTCATCGGGACAGGGAAATGGCTACACCTTC.

V usage is TRBV20-1 and J usage is TRBJ2-7, with D hard to call. Trimming pared 3 bases from V and 2 bases from J, leaving 23 bases between. CDR3 length: 17 residues. The V gene's germline CDR1 is DFQATT and CDR2 SNEGSKA (reference sequence). The CDR3, as DNA: TGCAGTGCTAGGACCGTCGCCGGCAGGAATATAACCTACGAGCAGTACTTC. As protein: CSARTVAGRNITYEQYF.

The chain uses TRBV7-9 and TRBJ2-2; D is tentatively TRBD1 or TRBD2 (7 bases each). Between the trimmed V and J ends, which lost 5 bases and 5 bases, there was a span of 12 bases. Germline CDR1 SEHNR, CDR2 FQNEAQ (reference sequence). This CDR3 spans 14 amino acids. CDR3 region: CASSIQGGTGELFF. The CDR3 DNA reads TGTGCCAGCAGCATCCAGGGGGGGACCGGGGAGCTGTTTTTT.

This clonotype has a handful of counts. This chain joins TRBV20-1 and TRBJ1-1; no firm D call. In germline, CDR1 is DFQATT, CDR2 SNEGSKA (reference sequence). V lost 3 bases and J 2 bases, leaving 16 bases between the germline ends. The CDR3 has 15 amino acids. CDR3 nucleotides: TGCAGTGCTAGCCGCCAGCCCGGGTCTAACACTGAAGCTTTCTTT. Translating it yields CSASRQPGSNTEAFF.

The chain joins TRBV2 to TRBJ1-2; tentative D call: TRBD1 (5 bases). Germline values: CDR1 SNHLY, CDR2 FYNNEI. This CDR3 contains 14 residues. Deletions cut 4 bases from V and 8 bases from J, with 17 bases between. CDR3 loop: CASSVVARVEGYTF. The CDR3 bases are TGTGCCAGCAGTGTTGTGGCCAGGGTGGAGGGCTACACCTTC.